Following are 16 T cell receptor beta chains from one sample sequenced in a study of OX40 agonist ivuxolimab in advanced cancers. Libraries were prepared by immunoSEQ multiplex PCR; TCRdb keeps only in-frame clonotypes and omits some of them. The data show about 51,000 clones, 65% to 85% seen once. Specimen: CD4+ or CD8+ T cells sorted from blood, collected in a trial of the OX40 agonist ivuxolimab. The receptors come from an adult with an advanced solid tumor such as melanoma, head and neck, liver or kidney cancer.

V is TRBV5-1 and J is TRBJ2-7; a possible D gene is TRBD2 (7 bases). Germline V gene data show CDR1 as SGHRS and CDR2 as YFSETQ. Trimming left V 1 base short and J 6 bases short, with 17 bases between. The CDR3 extends over 15 amino acids. In nucleotides, the CDR3 is TGCGCCAGCAGCTTGACCCCGACGGGGGGCGGCGAGCAGTACTTC. Amino acid sequence: CASSLTPTGGGEQYF.

The V gene is TRBV7-8, the J gene TRBJ2-4, with D possibly being TRBD1 (6 bases). Germline-derived CDR1 and CDR2 are SGHVS and FQNEAQ. Trimming removed 0 bases from V and 1 base from J, with 7 bases in between. The CDR3 runs to 15 residues. The CDR3 protein is CASSLARGAKNIQYF. CDR3 DNA sequence: TGTGCCAGCAGCTTAGCGAGGGGGGCCAAAAACATTCAGTACTTC.

As to this clone: Different DNA sequences within this sample yield the same CDR3. V is TRBV25-1 and J is TRBJ2-7, with 8 nucleotides matching TRBD1. V lost 1 base to trimming and J lost 7 bases; unmatched junction nucleotides: 12. The germline V gene encodes CDR1 MGHDK and CDR2 SYGVNS. The CDR3 sequence is 16 residues long. CDR3 coding DNA: TGTGCCAGCAGTGAATTTGGGACAGGACCCCTGGGAGAGCAGTACTTC. Amino acid sequence: CASSEFGTGPLGEQYF.

The rearrangement joins TRBV27 to TRBJ1-3; 7 nucleotides line up with TRBD1. CDR3 length equals 16 residues. J was trimmed by 0 bases and V by 5 bases; bases with no gene match: 7. The V gene's germline CDR1 is MNHEY and CDR2 SMNVEV (reference sequence). The CDR3 loop is CASSSDRVRSGNTIYF. CDR3 DNA: TGTGCCAGCAGTAGCGACAGGGTTCGCTCTGGAAACACCATATATTTT.

The rearrangement joins TRBV30 to TRBJ1-4, with D maybe TRBD1 (6 bases). Trimming took off 3 bases at V and 5 bases at J, with 19 bases between the two ends. Germline values: CDR1 GTSNPN, CDR2 SVGIG (reference sequence). The CDR3 has 16 residues. This CDR3 is CAWSPGWGGSNEKLFF. The CDR3 DNA reads as TGTGCCTGGAGCCCAGGATGGGGGGGCAGCAATGAAAAACTGTTTTTT.

This clone has only a few counts. The rearrangement joins TRBV6-6 to TRBJ2-1, with D tentatively TRBD2 (5 bases). The CDR3 extends over 15 amino acids. Germline-derived CDR1 and CDR2 are MNHNY and SVGAGI (reference sequence). Trimming shortened V by 1 base and J by 6 bases, and 13 bases separated the two germline ends. The CDR3 DNA reads TGTGCCAGCAGTTACTTTAGAGGGCCGGGCAATGAGCAGTTCTTC. Protein sequence: CASSYFRGPGNEQFF.

The V call is TRBV27, the J call TRBJ2-5; D not resolved. The CDR3 has 13 amino acids. The V end lost 6 bases, the J end lost 2 bases, and 10 bases lay between the germline ends. Germline V lookup: CDR1 MNHEY, CDR2 SMNVEV (reference sequence). CDR3 DNA: TGTGCCAGCAGACCTTGGATACAAGAGACCCAGTACTTC. This encodes CASRPWIQETQYF.

This chain joins TRBV6-1 and TRBJ1-2; D not certain. CDR1 MNHNS and CDR2 SASEGT come from the germline V gene. V gave up 2 bases and J gave up 2 bases, with 12 bases separating them. There are 15 residues in the CDR3. The CDR3 reads CASSELGDPNYGYTF. The CDR3, as DNA: TGTGCCAGCAGTGAACTCGGGGATCCCAACTATGGCTACACCTTC.

This clone appeared once. The chain has TRBV9 and TRBJ2-5; D gene ambiguous. The germline CDR1 and CDR2 sequences are SGDLS and YYNGEE. CDR3 length: 15 amino acids. V was pared by 0 bases and J by 5 bases, with 14 bases between. As DNA, the CDR3 is TGTGCCAGCAGCGTAGATCTGGCCTCAGCGGAGACCCAGTACTTC. It translates to CASSVDLASAETQYF.

This chain uses TRBV6-1 with TRBJ1-1, with D possibly matching TRBD1 (6 bases). The CDR3 runs to 11 residues. CDR1 MNHNS and CDR2 SASEGT come from the germline V gene. Trimming left V 3 bases short and J 11 bases short, with 10 bases between. CDR3: CASSDRGWAFF. The CDR3 DNA reads as TGTGCCAGCAGTGACAGGGGCTGGGCTTTCTTT.

The CDR3 DNA follows: TGTGCCAGCTCACCGGACGAGGACAGGAATCAGCCCCAGCATTTT. Translating gives CASSPDEDRNQPQHF. The chain carries TRBV18 and TRBJ1-5; TRBD1 matches 7 bases. The CDR3 has 15 amino acids. Germline CDR1 is KGHSH and CDR2 is LQKENI. The J segment lost 4 bases and the V segment lost 3 bases, leaving 6 bases of the junction unmatched.

The chain employs TRBV4-1 and TRBJ2-7, with TRBD2 identical over 13 bases. Looked up from germline, CDR1 is MGHRA and CDR2 is YSYEKL. CDR3 size: 14 residues. The ends lost 4 bases at V and 4 bases at J; junction bases unmatched: 1. The CDR3 here is CASSPTSGRYEQYF. The CDR3 coding sequence is TGCGCCAGCAGCCCGACTAGCGGGAGGTACGAGCAGTACTTC.

Only a few counts were recorded for this clone. The genes are TRBV6-1 and TRBJ1-1, with D unresolved. V was pared by 7 bases and J by 0 bases, with 12 bases between. This CDR3 comprises 14 residues. The V gene's germline CDR1 is MNHNS and CDR2 SASEGT. The CDR3, as DNA: TGTGCCAGCACCGAGAGGCAAATGAACACTGAAGCTTTCTTT. Translated: CASTERQMNTEAFF.

The J gene is TRBJ2-3, the V gene TRBV7-9, with D unresolved. Germline CDR1 is SEHNR and CDR2 is FQNEAQ (reference sequence). The ends were cut back, 3 bases at V and 4 bases at J, with 23 bases in the middle. The CDR3 spans 18 residues. This CDR3 is CASSLYSDTWGGADTQYF. The CDR3 DNA follows: TGTGCCAGCAGCTTGTACTCCGATACCTGGGGTGGCGCAGATACGCAGTATTTT.

The genes are TRBV6-6 and TRBJ1-6, with 7 nucleotides matching TRBD1. With V trimmed by 5 bases and J by 7 bases, 8 bases remained unmatched. CDR1 MNHNY and CDR2 SVGAGI come from the germline V gene (reference sequence). The CDR3 totals 15 residues. The CDR3 DNA sequence: TGTGCCAGCAGTCGCGAACAGGGGTCCAATTCACCCCTCCACTTT. Its protein is CASSREQGSNSPLHF.

V usage is TRBV6-5 and J usage is TRBJ1-6; 12 bases fit TRBD1. Per the germline V gene, CDR1 is MNHEY and CDR2 is SVGAGI. J gave up 9 bases and V 6 bases, and 6 bases lay outside the gene matches. The CDR3 consists of 15 residues. The CDR3 bases are TGTGCCAGCAGATCCGGGACAGGGGGCTTTTCACCCCTCCACTTT. Protein: CASRSGTGGFSPLHF.